The clone carrying this T cell receptor (beta chain) was recorded only once. V was pared by 0 bases and J by 6 bases, with 23 bases between. The CDR3 runs to 19 residues. Germline V gene sequence: CDR1 PRHDT, CDR2 FYEKMQ (reference sequence). The data belong to a study of control samples from healthy donors and cancer patients. Measured with immunoSEQ multiplex PCR; TCRdb has only the in-frame clones, and not every one. The sample contains some 130,000 clones, just under 95% of which appear only once. The sequence was obtained from a man aged 30-40 years in good health. The specimen sequenced was blood. This rearrangement joins TRBV13 to TRBJ2-2, with D perhaps matching TRBD2 (6 bases). The chain's CDR3 is CASSLGPGTPHPGAGELFF. The DNA for the CDR3 is TGTGCCAGCAGCTTAGGCCCGGGTACACCCCACCCGGGGGCCGGGGAGCTGTTTTTT.